These T cell receptor beta chains were read from a single sample in a study of circulating and synovial CD4+ cells in juvenile arthritis. Here immunoSEQ multiplex PCR was the method, and the copy in TCRdb shows in-frame clones only, minus some. The repertoire holds 30,000 to 40,000 clones, with nearly 97% as singletons. Sequencing input: CD4+ T cells from blood. Receptor source: a human donor with juvenile idiopathic arthritis. The CDR3 runs from the conserved cysteine through the conserved F or W. The D gene is left open where the match is weak. Clone size, where shown, is once, few, many, or a class for clones that have expanded.

V	D	length	J	size	CDR3	DNA
TRBV29-1	TRBD1	14	TRBJ2-7	once	CSVVKGQGTYEQYF	TGCAGCGTTGTCAAGGGACAGGGTACCTACGAGCAGTACTTC
TRBV28	.	16	TRBJ2-5	.	CASSSNGWGIQETQYF	TGTGCCAGCAGTTCTAATGGGTGGGGCATCCAAGAGACCCAGTACTTC
TRBV5-6	TRBD2	16	TRBJ2-2	.	CASSLGLAGNTGELFF	TGTGCCAGCAGCCTAGGACTAGCGGGTAACACCGGGGAGCTGTTTTTT
TRBV4-1	TRBD1	16	TRBJ1-3	.	CASSQEGRTGGNTIYF	TGCGCCAGCAGCCAAGAAGGCAGGACAGGGGGAAACACCATATATTTT
TRBV5-6	.	13	TRBJ2-7	.	CASSPPSGYEQYF	TGTGCCAGCAGCCCACCATCGGGGTACGAGCAGTACTTC
TRBV25-1	TRBD1	16	TRBJ2-1	.	CASKRTGVSSYNEQFF	TGTGCCAGCAAGAGGACAGGCGTAAGCTCCTACAATGAGCAGTTCTTC
TRBV5-1	TRBD1	14	TRBJ1-1	.	CASSPNRGNTEAFF	TGCGCCAGCAGCCCTAACAGGGGCAACACTGAAGCTTTCTTT
TRBV7-2	.	14	TRBJ1-1	.	CASSLSGLRTEAFF	TGTGCCAGCAGCTTATCAGGGTTAAGGACTGAAGCTTTCTTT
TRBV28	TRBD2	15	TRBJ2-7	.	CASRFPSGSSHEQYF	TGTGCCAGCAGATTCCCTAGCGGGAGTTCGCACGAGCAGTACTTC
TRBV4-1	.	14	TRBJ2-7	.	CASSQGPGTYEQYF	TGCGCCAGCAGCCAAGGCCCAGGGACCTACGAGCAGTACTTC
TRBV15	.	15	TRBJ2-1	.	CATSRDFTKNNEQFF	TGTGCCACCAGCAGGGACTTCACGAAGAACAATGAGCAGTTCTTC
TRBV29-1	.	14	TRBJ2-5	.	CSVVSAWSSYEQYF	TGCAGCGTTGTTAGCGCGTGGAGCTCCTATGAGCAGTACTTC
TRBV6-5	.	12	TRBJ1-2	.	CASKQPNYGYTF	TGTGCCAGCAAACAACCGAACTATGGCTACACCTTC
TRBV29-1	.	15	TRBJ2-7	.	CSVSSGATISYEQYF	TGCAGCGTATCCTCAGGGGCAACAATCTCCTACGAGCAGTACTTC
TRBV23-1	.	14	TRBJ1-5	.	CASTSRGVNQPQHF	TGCGCCAGCACCTCAAGAGGAGTCAATCAGCCCCAGCATTTT
TRBV14	.	14	TRBJ2-7	.	CASSRREPWDEQYF	TGTGCCAGCAGCCGCCGGGAGCCTTGGGACGAGCAGTACTTC
TRBV7-2	.	15	TRBJ1-3	.	CASRVGAYSGNTIYF	TGTGCCAGCAGGGTAGGGGCGTACTCTGGAAACACCATATATTTT
TRBV27	.	14	TRBJ2-5	.	CASSPGLFQETQYF	TGTGCCAGCAGTCCGGGACTGTTCCAAGAGACCCAGTACTTC
TRBV15	.	15	TRBJ2-7	.	CATSRDPTGTYEQYF	TGTGCCACCAGCAGAGATCCGACAGGTACCTACGAGCAGTACTTC
TRBV10-1	.	15	TRBJ2-7	.	CATTSGVLMAYEQYF	TGCGCCACCACCTCGGGAGTTTTGATGGCCTACGAGCAGTACTTC
TRBV28	TRBD2	17	TRBJ2-3	.	CTSSRGLAGGLPDTQYF	TGTACCAGCAGCCGGGGACTAGCGGGAGGCCTGCCAGATACGCAGTATTTT
TRBV18	.	13	TRBJ2-7	.	CASAPTVLYEQYF	TGTGCCAGCGCACCGACAGTTCTCTACGAGCAGTACTTC
TRBV7-8	.	15	TRBJ1-4	.	CASSLGYESNEKLFF	TGTGCCAGCAGCTTAGGTTACGAGTCTAATGAAAAACTGTTTTTT
TRBV5-3	.	17	TRBJ1-5	.	CARSLAEGRLYNQPQHF	TGTGCCAGAAGCTTGGCGGAGGGAAGGTTATACAATCAGCCCCAGCATTTT
TRBV6-4	.	13	TRBJ1-1	.	CASSPEGNTEAFF	TGTGCCAGCAGTCCGGAGGGGAACACTGAAGCTTTCTTT
TRBV30	TRBD2	11	TRBJ2-1	.	CASGGEAPLIF	TGTGCCTCGGGGGGGGAAGCCCCCCTGATCTTC
TRBV5-4	.	18	TRBJ1-6	.	CASSPSGGFAFHNSPLHF	TGTGCCAGCAGCCCCAGCGGGGGTTTCGCTTTTCATAATTCACCCCTCCACTTT
TRBV7-8	.	13	TRBJ2-5	.	CASSVGPGETQYF	TGTGCCAGCAGCGTGGGCCCTGGGGAGACCCAGTACTTC